This TCR beta chain was obtained from a study of blood T cell repertoires in COVID-19. Sequencing was performed with immunoSEQ multiplex PCR; in TCRdb, only in-frame clones are kept and a portion is missing. This table holds around 100,000 clones, roughly nine tenths found once. CDR1 and CDR2 (germline): SGHVS, FQNEAQ. J gave up 4 bases and V 4 bases, and 7 bases lay outside the gene matches. The CDR3 is 15 amino acids. The V call is TRBV7-8, the J call TRBJ2-3, with TRBD2 matching over 8 bases. The specimen was peripheral blood. The TCR originated in a woman aged 55-75 years with acute or convalescent COVID-19. DNA for the CDR3: TGTGCCAGCAGCTCAGCGGGAGAGTTTTCAGATACGCAGTATTTT. The encoded protein is CASSSAGEFSDTQYF.